This note documents a single TCR beta chain sequence. Its antigen is not identified. These data originate in a study of cytomegalovirus exposure and HLA in healthy donors. This CDR3 is built from 17 residues. The V gene end was trimmed by 3 bases and the J gene end by 0 bases; junction bases not matched to a gene: 5. CDR1 is SEHNR, CDR2 FQNEAQ, per germline (reference sequence). PCR involved 60 Vbeta and 13 Jbeta primers. TCRdb's copy holds only in-frame clones and misses some; the assay was immunoSEQ multiplex PCR. Of 70,000 to 95,000 clones in the sample, approximately 84% were seen once. Study findings and constraints: Analyzed later, most CMV-associated TCR beta chains appeared HLA-restricted. Presence/absence analyses assumed roughly uniform sequencing depth across donors. The study put some 160 TCR beta chains on its list as cytomegalovirus-associated.

Sequencing was carried out using PBMCs. This chain links TRBV7-9 with TRBJ2-6, with 7 bases matching TRBD2. The sequence derives from a woman between 18 and 29 years old in good health and CMV-seropositive. Here the CDR3 reads CASSFSGTLSGANVLTF. CDR3 bases: TGTGCCAGCAGCTTCAGCGGGACCCTCTCTGGGGCCAACGTCCTGACTTTC.